This paragraph reports one T cell receptor (beta chain). These data originate in a study of T-cell reconstitution after alpha-beta-depleted transplantation in children. CDR1 is SQVTM and CDR2 is ANQGSEA in the germline V gene. This CDR3 contains 17 residues. With 4 bases clipped from V and 3 bases from J, the junction kept 14 bases outside the gene matches. Unique molecular identifiers tagged the TCRbeta library. TCRdb independently ran MiXCR on the PCR reads; one entry per CDR3 protein. The data contain roughly 790,000 distinct CDR3 sequences, 15% to 20% of them singletons. This clonotype was obtained from a male patient between 10 and 17 years old who had a stem cell transplant for acute lymphoblastic leukemia, so the T cells may come from the graft donor. The chain combines TRBV29-1 with TRBJ2-7; 11 nucleotides agree with TRBD2. Sequencing used PBMCs, mostly from graft donor cells, obtained 360 days after TCRalphabeta/CD19-depleted stem cell transplant. In DNA, the CDR3 is TGCAGCGTTGTATGGGGATTGCTAGCGGGAGGTAGCTACGAGCAGTACTTC. Translation: CSVVWGLLAGGSYEQYF.